Sequencing of this T cell receptor (beta chain) was carried out in a study of cytomegalovirus exposure and HLA in healthy donors. Study-level results: Most sequenced TCRs were rare (though some public TCRs occurred in many donors).

With regard to this clone: The antigen is unknown. One junction end disagrees with the germline gene, perhaps due to a read error.

Measured with immunoSEQ multiplex PCR; TCRdb has only the in-frame clones, and not every one. Of under 400,000 clones in the sample, over 75% are singletons; the top ten hold around 1%. The CDR3 runs to 12 residues. Per germline, CDR1 SGHDT and CDR2 YYEEEE. The material sequenced was PBMCs. The gene calls are TRBV5-6 and TRBJ1-2; no clear D gene. This sequence originates from a man younger than 40 in good health and CMV-seronegative. CDR3 loop: CASSLGTAGRDF. CDR3 nucleotide sequence: TGTGCCAGCAGCTTGGGGACGGCCGGTCGGGATTTC.